Here is one T cell receptor (beta chain) with its context. Antigen unknown. V lost 2 bases to trimming and J lost 6 bases, with 14 bases between them. Germline V lookup: CDR1 LGHDT, CDR2 YNNKEL (reference sequence). The CDR3 has 16 amino acids. The data stem from a study of T cell responses to AZD1222 COVID-19 vaccine. Whole-study results and caveats: Baseline antibody screening turned up just six seropositive AZD1222 recipients. Targets within unmutated variant regions were reportedly found for nearly half of spike-specific TCRs.

Recipients boosted at about 4 weeks or about 12 weeks are pooled. Generated by immunoSEQ multiplex PCR, the TCRdb table keeps only in-frame clones and is missing some. Of around 120,000 clones in the sample, about 90% were seen once. This sample comprised peripheral blood, obtained 28 days after the second AZD1222 dose. This sequence originates from an adult who received the AZD1222 COVID-19 vaccine. The chain employs TRBV3-1 (or the pseudogene TRBV3-2) and TRBJ1-6; maybe TRBD1 (6 bases). The CDR3 loop reads CASSQHETGINSPLHF. The CDR3 nucleotides are TGTGCCAGCAGCCAACATGAAACAGGGATTAATTCACCCCTCCACTTT.